The entry that follows covers one TCR beta chain sequence. This clone was observed a handful of times. This receptor's antigen is unknown. No base quality values were provided; no much bigger clone lies one nucleotide off. The record originates from a study of CD8+ T cells in alopecia areata (dated by TCRdb to between 2018 and 2020). Turning to the overall study: Treated patients were enrolled in an open-label pilot trial of oral tofacitinib, 5 to 10 mg twice daily, for moderate-to-severe alopecia areata. On the human side, TCRbeta sequencing was run on scalp tissue and on sorted CD4+ and CD8+ peripheral blood T cells from healthy controls and from alopecia areata patients with either patchy or totalis/universalis disease. Scalp clonality was compared among normal scalp (n=4), patchy alopecia areata scalp (n=8), and alopecia totalis/universalis scalp (n=8). Patients received tofacitinib for 6 to 18 months and were then followed off drug for 6 months to check for delayed response and recurrence. High-throughput TCRbeta sequencing was used to examine T cell clonal expansion in alopecia areata in both the C3H/HeJ mouse model and human patients. Disease severity in treated patients was measured with the SALT score, which quantifies the percentage of affected scalp surface area. RNA was extracted with the PAXgene miRNA kit for fixed scalp, the miRNeasy kit for PBMCs, and the RNeasy kit for mouse skin. TCRbeta CDR3 regions were amplified by immunoSEQ multiplex PCR using 35 Vbeta forward and 13 Jbeta reverse primers. Biopsies were taken from tofacitinib-treated patients at baseline and again at 4 and 24 weeks into treatment, and several of those patients also had a later scalp biopsy.

The intended sense of this specimen's treatment or condition label: oral pan-JAK inhibitor, 5-10 mg twice daily. Lesional scalp punch biopsies and peripheral blood were collected from alopecia areata patients. PBMCs were isolated by density centrifugation and stained for CD3, CD4 and CD8, and CD4+ and CD8+ T cells were sorted on a FACSAria. Receptor libraries were prepared by the immunoSEQ multiplex PCR assay. RNA was extracted from all samples and reverse transcribed into cDNA as template for TCR sequencing. First-strand cDNA was synthesized with SuperScript III using a 2:1 mix of oligo-dT and random hexamers. A synthetic immune receptor repertoire was used to gauge amplification bias, and whatever bias remained was removed computationally. As for how the authors treated the data: Raw reads were preprocessed to remove errors, and CDR3 was defined by IMGT conventions from the conserved cysteine to phenylalanine. Clonality was computed by normalizing Shannon entropy by log2 of the number of productive unique TCRs and subtracting the result from 1. Whether each scalp clone was CD4 or CD8 was inferred by checking scalp TCRbeta sequences against the CD4 and CD8 repertoires from sorted blood. TCRdb took this table from immuneACCESS and kept in-frame rearrangements with V and J called. Such tables lack part of the clones; where checked against another copy, unresolved V genes explain under half of the gap, and the rest is unexplained. V, J and clone size reflect that table, while D and trimming were determined from the DNA. The sample yields about 270,000 clones; about 60% were counted once. The ten most abundant clones make up roughly 0.88% of the sample.

V and J lose 7 bases and 2 bases, and a span of 11 bases separates them. CDR1 and CDR2 were assigned from the germline V gene as MGHDK and SYGVNS. Inclusive of the bounding cysteine and phenylalanine, the CDR3 is 13 residues long. The read is trimmed to its CDR3 DNA, 39 bases read in frame from base 1. What the research found in general, with its limitations: Scalp clonality and the number of expanded CD8+ clones among the top 100 scalp clones were significantly decreased by tofacitinib. During tofacitinib treatment, many expanded lesional clones stuck around in both scalp and blood, and this persistence may partly explain why relapse happens after treatment is stopped. Unlike mouse skin, which is dominated by gammadelta T cells, normal human skin has resident alphabeta T cells that are also sequenced, and this complicates analysis of the scalp TCR repertoire. Lesional scalp, especially in alopecia totalis/universalis, showed higher clonality and more expanded CD8+ clones than normal scalp, suggesting antigenic drive. Because the treated cohort was small and included a single nonresponder, larger studies are needed to assess links between baseline CD8+ expansion and response. Compared with mice, TCR sequences shared between patients were less clear, possibly partly because of HLA diversity across the patient population.

The sequencing here drew on CD4+ T cells sorted from blood, taken at approximately week 52, from a patient treated with tofacitinib. This chain is built from TRBV25-1 and TRBJ2-5, with TRBD1 perhaps the D gene, on 6 matching bases. This receptor was taken from a human donor with alopecia areata. This receptor has the CDR3 CASTRGVQETQYF. The nucleotides read TGTGCCAGCACCAGGGGCGTTCAAGAGACCCAGTACTTC.